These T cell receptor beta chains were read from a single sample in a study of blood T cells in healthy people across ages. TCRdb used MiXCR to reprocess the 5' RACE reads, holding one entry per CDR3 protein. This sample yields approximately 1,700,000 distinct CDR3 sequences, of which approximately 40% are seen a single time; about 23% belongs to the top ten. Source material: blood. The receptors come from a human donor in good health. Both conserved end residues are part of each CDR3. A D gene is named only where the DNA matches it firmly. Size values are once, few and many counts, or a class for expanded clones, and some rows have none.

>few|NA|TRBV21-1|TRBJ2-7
TGTGCCAGCAGCAAAGTCGGATCCGAGGGCTACGAGCAGTACTTC
CASSKVGSEGYEQYF
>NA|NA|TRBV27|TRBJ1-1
TGTGCCAGCAGTTTCCAGGGTCTTGGTGAAGCTTTCTTT
CASSFQGLGEAFF
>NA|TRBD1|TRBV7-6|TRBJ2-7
TGTGCCAGCAGCACGGACAGGGAGTACGAGCAGTACTTC
CASSTDREYEQYF
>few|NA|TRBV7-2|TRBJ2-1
TGTGCCAGCAGCTTAGTTGGTGTTTGGGGAGGCAATGAGCAGTTCTTC
CASSLVGVWGGNEQFF
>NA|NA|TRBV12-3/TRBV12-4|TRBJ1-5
TGTGCCAGCAGCGGGGCATATAGCAATCAGCCCCAGCATTTT
CASSGAYSNQPQHF
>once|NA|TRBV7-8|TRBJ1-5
TGTGCCAGCAGCTTAGTAGCAGGTGGTAGGCCCCAGCATTTT
CASSLVAGGRPQHF
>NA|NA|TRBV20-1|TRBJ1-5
TGCAGTGCTAGAGACAGGGTGAGGCTAGCAGGGAATCAGCCCCAGCATTTT
CSARDRVRLAGNQPQHF
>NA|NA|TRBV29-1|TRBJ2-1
TGCAGCGTTGAACGGCCGGCGGGGTACAATGAGCAGTTCTTC
CSVERPAGYNEQFF
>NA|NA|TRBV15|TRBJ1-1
TGTGCCACCAGCGGGGGACCCTTGAACACTGAAGCTTTCTTT
CATSGGPLNTEAFF
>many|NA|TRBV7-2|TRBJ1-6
TGTGCCAGCAGTTTCGACAGGAATTCACCCCTCCACTTT
CASSFDRNSPLHF